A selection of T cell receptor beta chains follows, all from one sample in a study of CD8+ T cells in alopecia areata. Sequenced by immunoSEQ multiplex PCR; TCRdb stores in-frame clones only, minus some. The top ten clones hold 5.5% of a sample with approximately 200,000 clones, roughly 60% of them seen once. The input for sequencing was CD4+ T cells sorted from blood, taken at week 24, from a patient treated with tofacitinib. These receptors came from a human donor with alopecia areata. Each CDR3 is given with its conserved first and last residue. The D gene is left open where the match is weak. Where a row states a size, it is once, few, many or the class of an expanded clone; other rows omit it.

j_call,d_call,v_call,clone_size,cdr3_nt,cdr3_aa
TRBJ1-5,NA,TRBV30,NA,TGTGCCTGGAGTTACCGGAATCAGCCCCAGCATTTT,CAWSYRNQPQHF
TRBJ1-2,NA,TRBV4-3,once,TGCGCCAGCAGCCAAGATTGGGGAGGGGGCTACACCTTC,CASSQDWGGGYTF
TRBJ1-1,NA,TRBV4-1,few,TGCGCCAGCAGCCAACTGCGGGACACTGAAGCTTTCTTT,CASSQLRDTEAFF
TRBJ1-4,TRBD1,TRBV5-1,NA,TGCGCCAGCAGCTTCCAGGGGGCACGGGGTGAAAAACTGTTTTTT,CASSFQGARGEKLFF
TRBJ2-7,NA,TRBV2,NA,TGTGCCAGCACCTACCCTGGCCTGATCGAGCAGTACTTC,CASTYPGLIEQYF
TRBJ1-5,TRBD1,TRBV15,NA,TGTGCCACCAGCAGACCTACAGGGGACGGCAATCAGCCCCAGCATTTT,CATSRPTGDGNQPQHF
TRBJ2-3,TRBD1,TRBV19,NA,TGTGCCAGTCGAAACAGGGGTCGGGCAGATACGCAGTATTTT,CASRNRGRADTQYF
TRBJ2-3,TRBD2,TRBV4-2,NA,TGTGCCAGCAGCCAAGCTCCGGAGCGGGATGCTTTAGGAGATACGCAGTATTTT,CASSQAPERDALGDTQYF
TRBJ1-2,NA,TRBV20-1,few,TGCAGTGCTGGACTCCGGCGAGGCTACACCTTC,CSAGLRRGYTF
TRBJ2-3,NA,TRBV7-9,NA,TGTGCCAGCAGCTTAGACCCGGCAGATACGCAGTATTTT,CASSLDPADTQYF
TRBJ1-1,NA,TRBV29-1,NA,TGCAGCGTTGGTGCGGGCCTGAACACTGAAGCTTTCTTT,CSVGAGLNTEAFF
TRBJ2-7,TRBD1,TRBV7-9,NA,TGTGCCAGCAGCTCGGGGTCAGGGGGCTCCTACGAGCAGTACTTC,CASSSGSGGSYEQYF
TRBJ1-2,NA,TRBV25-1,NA,TGTGCCAGCAGTGAGTCTCTCCATCCCTATGGCTACACCTTC,CASSESLHPYGYTF
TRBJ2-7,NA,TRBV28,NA,TGTGCCAGCAGTTTAAATCAGGACCTGCCGGTGCAGTACTTC,CASSLNQDLPVQYF
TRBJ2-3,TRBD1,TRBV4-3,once,TGCGCCAGCAGCCAATATGGGACAGGGGCCTCAGGCGGGGGGACAGATACGCAGTATTTT,CASSQYGTGASGGGTDTQYF
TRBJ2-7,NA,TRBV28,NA,TGTGCCAGCAGTATCCGGGGCCGCGGGGAGCAGTACTTC,CASSIRGRGEQYF
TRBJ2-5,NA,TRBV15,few,TGTGCCACCAGCAGAGATTGGGCCGTCCAAGAGACCCAGTACTTC,CATSRDWAVQETQYF
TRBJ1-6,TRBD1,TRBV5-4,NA,TGTGCCAGCAGCTTGGGACAGGGTAACGGAACACCCCTCCACTTT,CASSLGQGNGTPLHF
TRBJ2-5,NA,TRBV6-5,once,TGTGCCAGCAGGGAACTGGGCCAAGAGACCCAGTACTTC,CASRELGQETQYF
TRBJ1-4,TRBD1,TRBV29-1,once,TGCAGCGTTGAAGGACAGGGGAGCGAAAAACTGTTTTTT,CSVEGQGSEKLFF
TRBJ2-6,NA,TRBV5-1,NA,TGCGCCAGCAGGACTGATAGCTCTGGGGCCAACGTCCTGACTTTC,CASRTDSSGANVLTF
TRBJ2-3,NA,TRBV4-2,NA,TGTGCCAGCAGCCAAGGGGGGCAGTCAGATACGCAGTATTTT,CASSQGGQSDTQYF
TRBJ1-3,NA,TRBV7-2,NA,TGTGCCAGCACTCCGGCCCTCTCTGGAAACACCATATATTTT,CASTPALSGNTIYF
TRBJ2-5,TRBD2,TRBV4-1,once,TGCGCCAGCAGCCAAGACCCGACTAGCGGGGAAGGGGGGCAAGAGACCCAGTACTTC,CASSQDPTSGEGGQETQYF
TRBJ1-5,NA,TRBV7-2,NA,TGTGCCAGCAGCTTAGGGCCCGGAAATCAGCCCCAGCATTTT,CASSLGPGNQPQHF
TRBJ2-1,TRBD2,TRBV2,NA,TGTGCCAGCGGGGGACTAGCGGGAAAAAATGAGCAGTTCTTC,CASGGLAGKNEQFF
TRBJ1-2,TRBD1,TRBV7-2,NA,TGTGCCAGCAGCTTCGGGACAGGGCCTGGCTACACCTTC,CASSFGTGPGYTF
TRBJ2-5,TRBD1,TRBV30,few,TGTGCCTGGGGACAGGGTCCCCAAGAGACCCAGTACTTC,CAWGQGPQETQYF
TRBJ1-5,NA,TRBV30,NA,TGTGCCTGGAGTGCCCTCGGACAGACCCAGCATTTT,CAWSALGQTQHF
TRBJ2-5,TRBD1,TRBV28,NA,TGTGCCAGCAGGGCAACCGGGACAGGGGGCGCCCGGGAGACCCAGTACTTC,CASRATGTGGARETQYF
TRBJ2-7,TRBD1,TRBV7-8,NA,TGTGCCAGCAGCTTGGGGACAGGGGAGGGAGAGCAGTACTTC,CASSLGTGEGEQYF
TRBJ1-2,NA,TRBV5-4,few,TGTGCCAGCAGCTTGGGGGAAAGACAGCTACAAGCTAACTATGGCTACACCTTC,CASSLGERQLQANYGYTF
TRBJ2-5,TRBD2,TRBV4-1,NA,TGCGCCAGCAGCCAAGCTAGCGGAGGGACCCAGTACTTC,CASSQASGGTQYF
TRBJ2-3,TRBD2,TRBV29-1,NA,TGCAGCGTAGATAGAGCGGGGGGCACAGATACGCAGTATTTT,CSVDRAGGTDTQYF
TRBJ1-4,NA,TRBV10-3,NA,TGTGCCATCAGTGGTAGCAGGGAGAATAATGAAAAACTGTTTTTT,CAISGSRENNEKLFF